This section outlines one T cell receptor beta chain sequence together with its context. Its target antigen remains unknown. These data originate in a study of T cells expressing NK-cell markers (dated by TCRdb to the early 2020s). Turning to the overall study: Three sorted T-cell subsets (CD3+CD56+NKG2C+, CD3+CD56+NKG2C- and CD3+CD56-NKG2C+) from 7 to 9 donors had their TCR beta-chain repertoires profiled. Seven of the eight sequenced donors were HCMV-seropositive and one was HCMV-seronegative. All eight donors whose samples were sequenced were randomly selected healthy volunteers, three of them men and five women. Sequencing of the libraries produced 2 x 150 bp reads on Illumina HiSeq 2000/2500, MiSeq or NextSeq. Broader findings and caveats from the paper: Those dominant clonotypes were again the most abundant among CD3+CD56-NKG2C+ cells in several donors, at about 28.3-65%. For 6 or 7 donors, the dominant CD3+CD56+NKG2C+ clonotypes were among the top 10 CD8+ clonotypes and accounted for roughly 1.0-7.5% of CD8+ T cells. It remained unclear whether the expanded NKG2C-expressing T cell clones were specific for HCMV antigens.

HCMV-specific IgG was detected in serum with a commercial ELISA kit to determine HCMV serostatus. Ficoll density gradient centrifugation was used to isolate peripheral blood mononuclear cells from blood. The data were produced on an Illumina HiSeq 2000. TCR beta cDNA libraries were prepared using 5'RACE template switching, which introduced a universal primer site and unique molecular identifiers. Priming for cDNA synthesis came from the TCR beta constant segment, and two successive PCR amplification steps followed. In the source study's methods: MIGEC handled demultiplexing of the reads and grouping by UMI, while MiTCR was used to assemble and quantify clonotypes. To exclude erroneous sequences, only TCR cDNA sequences supported by at least two reads were retained. The tcR package was used for downstream repertoire analysis, and clonotypes were matched across fractions by CDR3 nucleotide sequence plus V segment. VDJmatch was used to annotate antigen specificity against VDJdb, with one amino acid substitution in CDR3 allowed. TCRdb reprocessed the reads and lists each CDR3 protein sequence as a single entry, with no DNA. It is TCRdb's table, rather than the study itself, that gives the V and J calls and clone size. This sample's clone table shows approximately 380,000 distinct CDR3 sequences. Roughly 5.4% of the sample rests with the top ten.

The TCR was taken from a man between 18 and 69 years old in good health. Sequenced material: blood T cells: a sorted CD56 or NKG2C T cell subset, CD4+ or CD8+ T cells, or bulk PBMC T cells (not recorded which).

CDR3 protein: CASTSTVENYGYTF. In this chain, TRBV12-3 or TRBV12-4 is recombined with TRBJ1-2. Inclusive of the bounding cysteine and phenylalanine, the CDR3 is 14 residues long. Only the protein sequence is given.